The clone carrying this T cell receptor beta chain came up a few times. Antigen: not known. This record comes from a study of naive and memory T cell subsets. The beta constant-region primer was an equimolar mix of two oligonucleotides covering TRBC1 and TRBC2. TCRdb recomputed calls from the UMI-ligation and nested PCR reads with MiXCR, one row per CDR3 protein. The sample shows some 150,000 distinct CDR3 sequences, about a sixth of them seen only once. Study results and caveats: Possibly reflecting memory cells re-expressing CD45RA, a few larger clonotypes occurred in naive repertoires, especially CD8. There was no ground truth to check naive and memory subset results.

Unmatched junction bases numbered 7, after V lost 4 bases and J lost 5 bases. Germline loops: CDR1 KGHSH, CDR2 LQKENI. This CDR3 is built from 16 residues. The TCR comes from a human donor in good health. What was sequenced was naive CD4+ T cells from blood. The chain uses TRBV18 and TRBJ2-1; the match to TRBD2 covers 11 bases. In DNA, the CDR3 is TGTGCCAGCTCACTGCCGGGACTAGCGGCGAACAATGAGCAGTTCTTC. Amino acid sequence: CASSLPGLAANNEQFF.